The clone carrying this T cell receptor beta chain was found a few times. The antigen remains unidentified. This record belongs to a study of beta chain features in type 1 diabetes. Study-level points and caveats: VDJ junctions sequenced from type 1 diabetes patients showed fewer insertions and more deletions. Type 1 diabetes patients showed a moderate but significant shortening of TCRB CDR3s in all four CD4+ subsets.

The authors reverse transcribed all of the isolated RNA, so sequencing captured expressed TCRB transcripts. Some clones are missing from TCRdb's copy, which holds only in-frame ones; the method was immunoSEQ multiplex PCR. The sample holds a few hundred thousand clones, 24% seen once. This CDR3 region has 17 residues. V lost 2 bases, J lost 0 bases, and 17 bases lay in between. Germline V gene data show CDR1 as LGHNA and CDR2 as YNFKEQ. The chain employs TRBV4-2 and TRBJ2-7, with D tentatively TRBD2 (6 bases). Sequencing was done on a sample of naive CD4+ T cells from blood. The sequence derives from a woman aged 25 to 39 with type 1 diabetes. For the CDR3, the DNA is TGTGCCAGCAGCCAAAGATCTCAGGGAGGTTCCTCCTACGAGCAGTACTTC. This codes for CASSQRSQGGSSYEQYF.